This T cell receptor (beta chain) emerged from a study of cytomegalovirus exposure and HLA in healthy donors. The study ran its PCR with 60 Vbeta and 13 Jbeta primers. The repertoire was sequenced with immunoSEQ multiplex PCR; TCRdb's copy has only in-frame clones and lacks some. The sample contains 150,000 or so clones, approximately 84% of which appear only once. The sample holds one count of this clone. What it binds is unknown. The study's findings and limits: One cluster of highly shared sequence variants probably arose as a sequencing artifact.

This receptor was taken from a middle-aged woman in good health and CMV-seronegative. The sequencing sample was made of PBMCs.

CDR3 nucleotides: TGTGCCAGTAGTATAGTCCCAAACTACGAGCAGTACTTC. Protein sequence: CASSIVPNYEQYF. V gene TRBV19 combines with J gene TRBJ2-7, with D unresolved. Trimming cost V 1 base and J 3 bases, with 7 bases left between them. Germline V gene sequence: CDR1 LNHDA, CDR2 SQIVND (reference sequence). This CDR3 spans 13 amino acids.